One and the same sample provided the 11 T cell receptor beta chains below, sequenced in a study of cytomegalovirus exposure and HLA in healthy donors. 60 Vbeta and 13 Jbeta primers were used in PCR. The data were produced by immunoSEQ multiplex PCR, yet TCRdb's version contains in-frame clones alone and is incomplete. Of more than 100,000 clones listed, approximately 80% were seen once; the top ten hold roughly 4%. Sequencing input: PBMCs. These receptors were obtained from a human donor in good health.

The rearrangement joins TRBV5-1 to TRBJ1-4; 8 bases map to TRBD1. Trimming removed 4 bases from V and 8 bases from J; junction bases left unmatched: 4. The CDR3 sequence is 13 residues long. Germline V gene lookup returns CDR1 SGHRS and CDR2 YFSETQ. CDR3 protein: CASSQGTGEKLFF. Written as DNA, the CDR3 is TGCGCCAGCAGCCAGGGGACAGGCGAAAAACTGTTTTTT.

This chain links TRBV19 with TRBJ2-7, with D possibly matching TRBD1 (5 bases). Germline V gene data show CDR1 as LNHDA and CDR2 as SQIVND (reference sequence). Trimming pared 4 bases from V and 5 bases from J, leaving 9 bases between. The CDR3 sequence is 12 residues long. The CDR3 DNA reads TGTGCCAGTAGTACCAGGGTAAACGAGCAGTACTTC. Translation: CASSTRVNEQYF.

V usage is TRBV30 and J usage is TRBJ1-5; D not certain. The CDR3 runs 12 residues. CDR1 and CDR2 (germline): GTSNPN, SVGIG (reference sequence). V lost 2 bases and J lost 3, with 5 bases in between. CDR3 in amino acids: CAWSYNNQPQHF. The CDR3 DNA reads TGTGCCTGGAGTTATAACAATCAGCCCCAGCATTTT.

This clone was seen once. The J gene is TRBJ2-3, the V gene TRBV6-1; the match to TRBD1 covers 8 bases. Germline CDR1 reads MNHNS; CDR2 reads SASEGT. This CDR3 spans 14 amino acids. Trimming at V came to 7 bases and at J to 0 bases, leaving 3 bases not matched to a gene. The CDR3 region is CASTWDRSTDTQYF. The CDR3 DNA reads as TGTGCCAGCACCTGGGACAGGAGCACAGATACGCAGTATTTT.

CDR3 nucleotides: TGTGCCAGCAGCTTAGGAGGCAGGGGGCGGGAGACCCAGTACTTC. Amino acid sequence: CASSLGGRGRETQYF. The V call is TRBV7-8, the J call TRBJ2-5; TRBD1 aligns across 8 bases. CDR3 length equals 15 residues. Germline CDR1 reads SGHVS; CDR2 reads FQNEAQ. With 1 base clipped from V and 5 bases from J, the junction kept 6 bases outside the gene matches.

This chain joins TRBV19 and TRBJ2-7; the D gene is possibly TRBD2 (6 bases). Looked up from germline, CDR1 is LNHDA and CDR2 is SQIVND (reference sequence). Trimming left V 5 bases short and J 3 bases short, with 26 bases between. This CDR3 is built from 18 residues. The CDR3 here is CASSPIGGSGRFFYEQYF. The CDR3 coding sequence is TGTGCCAGTAGTCCAATCGGGGGTAGCGGTCGGTTTTTCTACGAGCAGTACTTC.

The V gene is TRBV30, the J gene TRBJ2-5; TRBD1 might be the D (5 bases). CDR1 is GTSNPN, CDR2 SVGIG, per germline (reference sequence). Deletions cut 4 bases from V and 7 bases from J, with 25 bases between. This CDR3 is 16 amino acids long. CDR3 region: CAWIPPETRASGTQYF. The CDR3 DNA sequence: TGTGCCTGGATCCCGCCGGAGACCAGGGCCTCCGGGACCCAGTACTTC.

The genes are TRBV2 and TRBJ2-1, with D possibly TRBD2 on 5 matching bases. The CDR3 runs 15 residues. V lost 2 bases to trimming and J lost 4 bases, with 12 bases between them. Per germline, CDR1 SNHLY and CDR2 FYNNEI. CDR3 in DNA: TGTGCCAGCAGTGAAAGGGCGGGTACATACAATGAGCAGTTCTTC. Translation gives CASSERAGTYNEQFF.

This chain links TRBV9 with TRBJ2-7; 8 positions match TRBD1. Trimming removed 0 bases from V and 2 bases from J; junction bases left unmatched: 4. The CDR3 extends over 15 amino acids. CDR1 SGDLS and CDR2 YYNGEE come from the germline V gene. CDR3 nucleotides: TGTGCCAGCAGCGTAGGGGCAGGGGGCACCTACGAGCAGTACTTC. This codes for CASSVGAGGTYEQYF.

This clone occurred a few times. This chain connects TRBV10-3 to TRBJ2-1; perhaps TRBD2 as D (7 bases). Trimming shortened V by 4 bases and J by 9 bases, and 37 bases separated the two germline ends. The CDR3 runs 21 residues. Per the germline V gene, CDR1 is ENHRY and CDR2 is SYGVKD. CDR3 sequence (DNA): TGTGCCATCAGTGGAAGGGGGATATCAGCGGGACCTACCGGGGCATACGGTGAGCAGTTCTTC. This translates into CAISGRGISAGPTGAYGEQFF.

The gene calls are TRBV5-5 and TRBJ2-7; D not certain. This CDR3 spans 13 amino acids. Germline CDR1 reads SGHKS; CDR2 reads YYEKEE (reference sequence). Trimming took 0 bases from V and 4 from J, leaving 8 bases between them. The CDR3 nucleotides read TGTGCCAGCAGCTTGGGGGCCAGATACGAGCAGTACTTC. Translation: CASSLGARYEQYF. The full variable domain, with the rest looked up from reference TRBV5-5 and TRBJ2-7, is DAGVTQSPTHLIKTRGQQVTLRCSPISGHKSVSWYQQVLGQGPQFIFQYYEKEERGRGNFPDRFSARQFPNYSSELNVNALLLGDSALYLCASSLGARYEQYFGPGTRLTVT.